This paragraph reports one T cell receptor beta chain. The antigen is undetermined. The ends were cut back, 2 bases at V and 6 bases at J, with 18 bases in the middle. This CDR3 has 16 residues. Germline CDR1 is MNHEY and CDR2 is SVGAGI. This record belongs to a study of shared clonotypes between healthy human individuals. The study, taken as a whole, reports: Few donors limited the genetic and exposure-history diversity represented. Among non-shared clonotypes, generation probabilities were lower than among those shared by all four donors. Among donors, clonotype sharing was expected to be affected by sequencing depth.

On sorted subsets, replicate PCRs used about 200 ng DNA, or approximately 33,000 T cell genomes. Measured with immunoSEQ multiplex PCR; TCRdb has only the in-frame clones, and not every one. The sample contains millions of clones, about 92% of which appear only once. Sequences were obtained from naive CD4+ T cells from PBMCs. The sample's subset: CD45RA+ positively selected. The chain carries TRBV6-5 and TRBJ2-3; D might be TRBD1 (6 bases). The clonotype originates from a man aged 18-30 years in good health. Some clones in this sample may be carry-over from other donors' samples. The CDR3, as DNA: TGTGCCAGCAGTTACGCCCATCCCCGGCAGGGGGATACGCAGTATTTT. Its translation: CASSYAHPRQGDTQYF.